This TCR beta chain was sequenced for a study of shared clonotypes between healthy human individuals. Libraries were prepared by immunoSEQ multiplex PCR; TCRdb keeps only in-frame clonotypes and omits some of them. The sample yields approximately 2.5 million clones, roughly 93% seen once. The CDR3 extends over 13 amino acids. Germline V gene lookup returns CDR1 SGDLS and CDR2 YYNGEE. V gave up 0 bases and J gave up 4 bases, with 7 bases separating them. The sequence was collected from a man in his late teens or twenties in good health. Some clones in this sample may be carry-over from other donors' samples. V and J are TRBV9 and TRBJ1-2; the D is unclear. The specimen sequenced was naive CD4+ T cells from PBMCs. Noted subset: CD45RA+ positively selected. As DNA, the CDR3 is TGTGCCAGCAGCGTAGAGGACGGCTATGGCTACACCTTC. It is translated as CASSVEDGYGYTF.